The next 7 T cell receptor beta chains were all read from a single sample in a study of blood T cell repertoires in COVID-19. Here immunoSEQ multiplex PCR was the method, and the copy in TCRdb shows in-frame clones only, minus some. This table has 150,000 to 250,000 clones, roughly four fifths appearing once. The sequencing sample was made of PBMCs or T cells enriched from blood (not recorded which). The receptors were sampled from a man aged 40-49 years who had recovered from COVID-19.

The gene calls are TRBV12-3 or TRBV12-4 and TRBJ2-3; maybe TRBD2 (5 bases). The CDR3 is made up of 12 amino acids. V was pared by 0 bases and J by 13 bases, with 11 bases between. The CDR3 sequence: CASSLADGLEYF. CDR3 coding DNA: TGTGCCAGCAGTTTAGCTGACGGACTGGAGTATTTT.

This chain joins TRBV5-4 and TRBJ1-4, with 7 bases matching TRBD1. Trimming at V came to 4 bases and at J to 4 bases, leaving 4 bases not matched to a gene. Germline assignment: CDR1 SGHNT and CDR2 YYREEE (reference sequence). The CDR3 loop spans 14 amino acids. The CDR3 here is CASSPGQINEKLFF. CDR3 DNA: TGTGCCAGCAGCCCGGGACAGATTAATGAAAAACTGTTTTTT.

The chain links TRBV5-4 to TRBJ2-3; 7 bases are shared with TRBD1. Germline CDR1 reads SGHNT; CDR2 reads YYREEE (reference sequence). This CDR3 contains 15 residues. Unmatched junction bases numbered 5, after V lost 2 bases and J lost 2 bases. CDR3 sequence: CASSFNRGATDTQYF. CDR3 sequence (DNA): TGTGCCAGCAGCTTTAACAGGGGCGCCACAGATACGCAGTATTTT.

This chain joins TRBV3-1 (or the pseudogene TRBV3-2) and TRBJ2-2; 7 nucleotides agree with TRBD1. CDR1 is LGHDT, CDR2 YNNKEL, per germline (reference sequence). The V gene end was trimmed by 5 bases and the J gene end by 6 bases; junction bases not matched to a gene: 6. The CDR3 is 14 residues long. The CDR3 DNA reads TGTGCCAGCAGCACGTCGACAGGGCCCGGGGAGCTGTTTTTT. Its translation is CASSTSTGPGELFF.

The CDR3 is CASSFPEETQYF. The CDR3 DNA follows: TGTGCCAGCAGCTTCCCAGAAGAGACCCAGTACTTC. The rearrangement links TRBV3-1 (or the pseudogene TRBV3-2) to TRBJ2-5, with unresolved D. CDR1 and CDR2 from the germline V gene are LGHDT and YNNKEL (reference sequence). This CDR3 has 12 residues. V was trimmed by 5 bases and J by 3 bases, leaving 7 bases between them.

This sequence joins TRBV7-2 and TRBJ2-2; 8 positions match TRBD2. CDR1 and CDR2 from the germline V gene are SGHTA and FQGNSA. V shed 1 base, J shed 6 bases, and the junction held 10 bases outside the gene matches. The CDR3 is 17 residues long. CDR3 amino acids: CASSLVGQREWAGELFF. CDR3 nucleotides: TGTGCCAGCAGCTTAGTGGGCCAGCGGGAGTGGGCCGGGGAGCTGTTTTTT.

This chain's CDR3 is CASSETAIYGYTF. DNA of the CDR3: TGTGCCAGCAGCGAGACAGCAATCTATGGCTACACCTTC. V and J are TRBV28 and TRBJ1-2; possible D gene TRBD1, 5 bases. CDR1 and CDR2 from the germline V gene are MDHEN and SYDVKM. Trimming took off 6 bases at V and 4 bases at J, with 12 bases between the two ends. The CDR3 spans 13 residues.